The 19 T cell receptor beta chains below all came from one sample that was sequenced in a study of T cell responses to AZD1222 COVID-19 vaccine. Profiling relied on immunoSEQ multiplex PCR, and the TCRdb table lists in-frame clones only, not all of them. This sample carries roughly 150,000 clones, about 92% of them seen once, and the ten largest clones take 7.5% to 9.5%. Here the sequenced sample was peripheral blood, taken on day 0 of AZD1222 vaccination. These receptors originate from an adult in good health.

V is TRBV5-4 and J is TRBJ2-3; 10 bases line up with TRBD2. The J segment lost 4 bases and the V segment lost 5 bases, leaving 4 bases of the junction unmatched. The CDR3 is 14 amino acids. Germline V gene lookup returns CDR1 SGHNT and CDR2 YYREEE (reference sequence). This chain's CDR3 is CASRSGGASDTQYF. DNA of the CDR3: TGTGCCAGCAGAAGCGGGGGGGCCTCAGATACGCAGTATTTT.

V usage is TRBV7-8 and J usage is TRBJ2-1; D may be TRBD1 (6 bases). V gave up 1 base and J gave up 4 bases, with 11 bases separating them. This CDR3 contains 15 residues. Germline V gene data show CDR1 as SGHVS and CDR2 as FQNEAQ. The CDR3 reads CASSLEGQSYNEQFF. CDR3 bases: TGTGCCAGCAGCTTAGAGGGACAATCGTACAATGAGCAGTTCTTC.

This clone was observed once. Written as DNA, the CDR3 is TGCGCCAGCAGCCCACACGAAACACAGGGATTCTCTGGAAACACCATATATTTT. Translated: CASSPHETQGFSGNTIYF. The rearrangement uses TRBV5-1 and TRBJ1-3, with D possibly matching TRBD1 (6 bases). The germline V and J ends were trimmed by 4 bases and 0 bases, with 20 bases remaining between them. Germline V lookup: CDR1 SGHRS, CDR2 YFSETQ. This CDR3 contains 18 residues.

The genes are TRBV5-6 and TRBJ2-2; D gene ambiguous. This CDR3 has 11 residues. Trimming removed 2 bases at V and 6 bases at J, with 2 bases between. CDR1 is SGHDT, CDR2 YYEEEE, per germline. The CDR3 DNA sequence: TGTGCCAGCAGCTTATCCGGGGAGCTGTTTTTT. Translation: CASSLSGELFF.

The genes are TRBV18 and TRBJ2-7, with D perhaps given as TRBD1 or TRBD2 (5 bases each). This CDR3 comprises 16 residues. Germline lookup yields CDR1 KGHSH and CDR2 LQKENI. Trimming cost V 3 bases and J 3 bases, with 18 bases left between them. CDR3 in amino acids: CASSPTSGTGHYEQYF. CDR3 nucleotide sequence: TGTGCCAGCTCACCCACTTCCGGGACGGGTCACTACGAGCAGTACTTC.

The chain couples TRBV7-3 to TRBJ1-1; D gene unclear. The CDR3 is 13 residues long. V lost 5 bases, J lost 0 bases, and 7 bases lay in between. Germline V gives CDR1 SGHTA, CDR2 FQGTGA. CDR3 region: CASSEQLNTEAFF. Written as DNA, the CDR3 is TGTGCCAGCAGCGAGCAATTGAACACTGAAGCTTTCTTT.

The chain has TRBV30 and TRBJ1-4; tentatively, D is TRBD1 (5 bases). The CDR3 totals 11 residues. V was trimmed by 5 bases and J by 10 bases, leaving 11 bases between them. Germline CDR1 reads GTSNPN; CDR2 reads SVGIG (reference sequence). The CDR3 coding sequence is TGTGCCTGGGCGGGGAGGGGAAAACTGTTTTTT. Protein product: CAWAGRGKLFF.

The chain couples TRBV4-3 to TRBJ1-4, with 10 bases that match TRBD1. The V gene end was trimmed by 4 bases and the J gene end by 7 bases; junction bases not matched to a gene: 3. Germline lookup yields CDR1 LGHNA and CDR2 YSLEER. The CDR3 runs to 14 residues. The CDR3 sequence: CASSRGQGGEKLFF. The CDR3 coding sequence is TGCGCCAGCAGCCGTGGACAGGGGGGTGAAAAACTGTTTTTT.

The chain is built from TRBV7-3 and TRBJ2-2; a possible D gene is TRBD1 (6 bases). V was pared by 4 bases and J by 5 bases, with 8 bases between. The CDR3 totals 13 residues. CDR1 is SGHTA and CDR2 is FQGTGA in the germline V gene. The CDR3 region is CASSSQGTGELFF. CDR3 nucleotides: TGTGCCAGCAGCTCACAGGGTACCGGGGAGCTGTTTTTT.

The chain employs TRBV7-2 and TRBJ2-1; 8 bases align to TRBD2. The CDR3 is 17 amino acids. Germline values: CDR1 SGHTA, CDR2 FQGNSA. V was clipped by 1 base and J by 7 bases; unmatched bases: 12. The CDR3 DNA sequence: TGTGCCAGCAGCTTAGGAGGAGCGGGGGTCGGGAGGAATGAGCAGTTCTTC. Translation: CASSLGGAGVGRNEQFF.

The chain uses TRBV4-2 and TRBJ1-2; unclear D gene. Germline CDR1 reads LGHNA; CDR2 reads YNFKEQ. The V end was cut by 4 bases, the J end by 4 bases, with 13 bases between. The CDR3 sequence is 14 residues long. CDR3 protein: CASSPDLGIYGYTF. DNA of the CDR3: TGTGCCAGCAGCCCGGACCTGGGTATCTATGGCTACACCTTC.

The rearrangement links TRBV6-5 to TRBJ1-1, with TRBD1 identical over 9 bases. Germline trimming cut 0 bases from V and 1 base from J; bases unmatched to any gene: 0. The CDR3 contains 15 residues. Germline CDR1 MNHEY, CDR2 SVGAGI. In DNA form, the CDR3 reads TGTGCCAGCAGTTACTCGGGACAGGGGAACACTGAAGCTTTCTTT. Its translation: CASSYSGQGNTEAFF.

The chain has TRBV29-1 and TRBJ2-7; D not resolved. Germline CDR1 and CDR2: SQVTM and ANQGSEA. Trimming pared 7 bases from V and 1 base from J, leaving 8 bases between. The CDR3 loop spans 11 amino acids. CDR3 coding DNA: TGCAGCGCGGTGAAATCCTACGAGCAGTACTTC. It codes for CSAVKSYEQYF.

The chain recombines TRBV6-5 with TRBJ1-1, with unresolved D. Germline V gene data show CDR1 as MNHEY and CDR2 as SVGAGI. There are 13 residues in the CDR3. The ends were cut back, 2 bases at V and 6 bases at J, with 10 bases in the middle. The CDR3 here is CASSYRVGAEAFF. The DNA for the CDR3 is TGTGCCAGCAGTTACAGGGTGGGAGCTGAAGCTTTCTTT.

The chain employs TRBV7-9 and TRBJ1-1; 8 positions match TRBD1. The CDR3 runs to 15 residues. V shed 8 bases and J 1 base; nucleotides not matched to a gene: 9. CDR1 is SEHNR, CDR2 FQNEAQ, per germline (reference sequence). The chain's CDR3 is CASRGTGWGNTEAFF. The CDR3 region has the DNA TGTGCCAGCCGGGGGACAGGTTGGGGGAACACTGAAGCTTTCTTT.

V is TRBV7-6 and J is TRBJ1-3; D call uncertain. V gave up 2 bases and J gave up 0 bases, with 14 bases separating them. The CDR3 has 17 amino acids. CDR1 is SGHVS and CDR2 is FNYEAQ in the germline V gene. In DNA, the CDR3 is TGTGCCAGCAGCTTATTTGGGGTTCCGGGCTCTGGAAACACCATATATTTT. This sequence encodes CASSLFGVPGSGNTIYF.

The gene calls are TRBV27 and TRBJ2-3, with 14 bases that match TRBD2. Germline loops: CDR1 MNHEY, CDR2 SMNVEV (reference sequence). This CDR3 is 15 amino acids long. V lost 6 bases, J lost 11 bases, and 10 bases stayed unmatched. CDR3 in amino acids: CASSAGLAGGVRQYF. CDR3 nucleotide sequence: TGTGCCAGCAGCGCCGGACTAGCGGGGGGAGTTAGGCAGTATTTT.

This chain links TRBV19 with TRBJ1-5; TRBD1 matches 8 bases. Germline V lookup: CDR1 LNHDA, CDR2 SQIVND (reference sequence). V shed 5 bases, J shed 6 bases, and the junction held 3 bases outside the gene matches. This CDR3 is built from 13 residues. The CDR3 spells CASSGQGSQPQHF. The CDR3 nucleotides are TGTGCCAGTAGTGGACAGGGCAGTCAGCCCCAGCATTTT.

V is TRBV5-1 and J is TRBJ1-5; the D gene is possibly TRBD1 (5 bases). The V gene lost 1 base and the J gene lost 4 bases, with 12 bases spanning the gap. The CDR3 is made up of 15 amino acids. Germline-derived CDR1 and CDR2 are SGHRS and YFSETQ. The CDR3 nucleotides read TGCGCCAGCAGCTTGACTGGGGCCTCGAATCAGCCCCAGCATTTT. Residues: CASSLTGASNQPQHF.